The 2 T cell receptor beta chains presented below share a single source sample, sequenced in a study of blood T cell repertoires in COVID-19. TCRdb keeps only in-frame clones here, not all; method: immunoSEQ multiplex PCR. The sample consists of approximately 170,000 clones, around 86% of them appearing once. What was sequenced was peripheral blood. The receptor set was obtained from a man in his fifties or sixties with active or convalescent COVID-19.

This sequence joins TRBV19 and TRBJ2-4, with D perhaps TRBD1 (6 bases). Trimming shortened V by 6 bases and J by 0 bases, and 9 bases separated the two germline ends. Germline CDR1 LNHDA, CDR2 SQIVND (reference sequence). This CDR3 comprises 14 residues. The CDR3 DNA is TGTGCCAGTAGACAGGGCGGAGCCAAAAACATTCAGTACTTC. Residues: CASRQGGAKNIQYF.

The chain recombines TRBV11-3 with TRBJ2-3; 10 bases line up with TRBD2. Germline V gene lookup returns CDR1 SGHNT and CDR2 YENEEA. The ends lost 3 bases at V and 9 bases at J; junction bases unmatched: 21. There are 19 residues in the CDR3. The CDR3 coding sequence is TGTGCCAGCAGCTTGGGGATCAGGGGGACTAGCGCCCAGTTGGGGACGCAGTATTTT. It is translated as CASSLGIRGTSAQLGTQYF.